Listed below are T cell receptor beta chains from one sample, sequenced in a study of T cell changes during pregnancy in multiple sclerosis. Profiled with immunoSEQ multiplex PCR; TCRdb holds only in-frame clones, not every one. The sample records tens of thousands of clones, around 90% being singletons. The specimen was peripheral blood, collected in the first trimester of pregnancy. Source of these receptors: a female donor with multiple sclerosis, enrolled in a pregnancy study. Both conserved end residues are part of each CDR3. D genes are given only for firm matches. Size values are once, few and many counts, or a class for expanded clones, and some rows have none.

size	V	J	D	DNA	CDR3
NA	TRBV27	TRBJ2-2	TRBD2	TGTGCCAGCCGAGCGGGGCTAAACACCGGGGAGCTGTTTTTT	CASRAGLNTGELFF
NA	TRBV19	TRBJ2-7	TRBD2	TGTGCCAGTAGTATGGAGCGGGAGCAATACGAGCAGTACTTC	CASSMEREQYEQYF
NA	TRBV15	TRBJ2-7	TRBD1	TGTGCCACGAGCGGACCAGCTCCCGGGACAGGGGGGTCCTACGAGCAGTACTTC	CATSGPAPGTGGSYEQYF
few	TRBV5-1	TRBJ1-1	NA	TGCGCCAGCAGCTTGTCCTTCACTGAAGCTTTCTTT	CASSLSFTEAFF
NA	TRBV28	TRBJ2-5	NA	TGTGCCAGCAGTAAGGACGGAGGGACCCAAGAGACCCAGTACTTC	CASSKDGGTQETQYF
NA	TRBV6-1	TRBJ1-5	NA	TGTGCCAGCAGTGGACGGGTGGGCAATCAGCCCCAGCATTTT	CASSGRVGNQPQHF
NA	TRBV5-1	TRBJ2-5	TRBD2	TGCGCCAGCAGTACCGGACTAGCGGGAGTATCGGAGACCCAGTACTTC	CASSTGLAGVSETQYF
NA	TRBV19	TRBJ1-2	NA	TGTGCCAGTACCCTGACAGAAAACTATGGCTACACCTTC	CASTLTENYGYTF
NA	TRBV27	TRBJ2-7	TRBD1	TGTGCCAGCAGCCGAGCCGGGACAGCATCCTACGAGCAGTACTTC	CASSRAGTASYEQYF
NA	TRBV6-4	TRBJ2-4	NA	TGTGCCAGCAGGCCCATAAACTTAATGGAGTTC	CASRPINLMEF
once	TRBV7-2	TRBJ2-7	NA	TGTGCCAGCAGCCCCGTGAGCTCACCCTACGAGCAGTACTTC	CASSPVSSPYEQYF
NA	TRBV7-8	TRBJ1-4	NA	TGTGCCAGCAGCCCAGAAGGGGGACCCAATGAAAAACTGTTTTTT	CASSPEGGPNEKLFF
NA	TRBV28	TRBJ2-1	TRBD2	TGTGCCAGCAGTTCGCGCGGGACTAGCGGGAAGACTGAGCAGTTCTTC	CASSSRGTSGKTEQFF
NA	TRBV10-3	TRBJ1-1	NA	TGTGCCATCAGTGAGTTAATGAACACTGAAGCTTTCTTT	CAISELMNTEAFF
NA	TRBV7-9	TRBJ2-7	NA	TGTGCCAGCAGCCCCGGGCAGGGGAGCTCCTACGAGCAGTACTTC	CASSPGQGSSYEQYF
NA	TRBV2	TRBJ2-1	TRBD2	TGTGCCAGCAGTGAAGCCGGGACTAGCGAGGTCAATGAGCAGTTCTTC	CASSEAGTSEVNEQFF
NA	TRBV5-1	TRBJ1-1	NA	TGCGCCAGCAGCTTGGTTGCAGGAATGAACACTGAAGCTTTCTTT	CASSLVAGMNTEAFF
NA	TRBV7-9	TRBJ1-3	NA	TGTGCCAGCAGCCCCTACTCTGGAAACACCATATATTTT	CASSPYSGNTIYF
NA	TRBV5-4	TRBJ1-1	NA	TGTGCCAGCAGCTTGGGAGGGAACACTGAAGCTTTCTTT	CASSLGGNTEAFF
NA	TRBV5-4	TRBJ2-7	NA	TGTGCCAGCAGCTTGGGGCAGGCCTTCGAGCAGTACTTC	CASSLGQAFEQYF
NA	TRBV7-3	TRBJ2-2	NA	TGTGCCAGCAGCTTCGTCCCCGGTGCCGGGGAGCTGTTTTTT	CASSFVPGAGELFF